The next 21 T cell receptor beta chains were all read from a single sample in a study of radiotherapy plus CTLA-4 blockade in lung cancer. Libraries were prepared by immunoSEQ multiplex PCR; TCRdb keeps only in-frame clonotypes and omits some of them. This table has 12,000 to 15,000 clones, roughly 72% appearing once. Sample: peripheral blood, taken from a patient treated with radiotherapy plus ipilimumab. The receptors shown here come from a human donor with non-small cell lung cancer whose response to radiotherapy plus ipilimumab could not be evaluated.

CDR3 sequence: CATRPYRDSSYNSPLHF. For the CDR3, the DNA is TGTGCCACCAGACCTTACAGGGATAGCTCCTATAATTCACCCCTCCACTTT. This chain links TRBV15 with TRBJ1-6; D possibly corresponds to TRBD1 (6 bases). Between the trimmed V and J ends, which lost 6 bases and 0 bases, there was a span of 15 bases. Germline V gene sequence: CDR1 LNHNV, CDR2 YYDKDF (reference sequence). This CDR3 has 17 residues.

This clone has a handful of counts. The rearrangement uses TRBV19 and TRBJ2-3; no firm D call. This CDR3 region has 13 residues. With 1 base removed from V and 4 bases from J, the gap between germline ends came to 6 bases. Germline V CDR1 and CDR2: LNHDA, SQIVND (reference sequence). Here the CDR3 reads CASSIGGSDTQYF. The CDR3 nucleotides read TGTGCCAGTAGTATAGGAGGTTCAGATACGCAGTATTTT.

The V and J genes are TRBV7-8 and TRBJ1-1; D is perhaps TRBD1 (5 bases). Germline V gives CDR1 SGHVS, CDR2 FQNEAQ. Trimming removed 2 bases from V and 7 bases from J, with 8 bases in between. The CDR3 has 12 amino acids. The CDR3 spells CASSLSGFEAFF. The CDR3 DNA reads TGTGCCAGCAGCTTATCAGGGTTTGAAGCTTTCTTT. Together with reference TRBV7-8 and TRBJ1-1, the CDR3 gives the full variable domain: GAGVSQSPRYKVAKRGQDVALRCDPISGHVSLFWYQQALGQGPEFLTYFQNEAQLDKSGLPSDRFFAERPEGSVSTLKIQRTQQEDSAVYLCASSLSGFEAFFGQGTRLTVV.

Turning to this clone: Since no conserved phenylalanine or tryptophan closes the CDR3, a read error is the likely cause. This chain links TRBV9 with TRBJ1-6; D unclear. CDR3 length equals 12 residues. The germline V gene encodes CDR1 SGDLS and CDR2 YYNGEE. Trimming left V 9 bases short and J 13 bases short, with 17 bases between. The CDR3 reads CANPRGNWPLHL. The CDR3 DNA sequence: TGTGCCAACCCCCGAGGGAATTGGCCCCTCCACCTT.

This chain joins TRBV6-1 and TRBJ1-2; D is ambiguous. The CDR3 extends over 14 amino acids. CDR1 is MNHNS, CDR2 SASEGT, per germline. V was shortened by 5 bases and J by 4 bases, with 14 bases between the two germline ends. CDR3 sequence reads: CASSPAGITYGYTF. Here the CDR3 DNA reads TGTGCCAGCAGTCCGGCGGGGATTACCTATGGCTACACCTTC.

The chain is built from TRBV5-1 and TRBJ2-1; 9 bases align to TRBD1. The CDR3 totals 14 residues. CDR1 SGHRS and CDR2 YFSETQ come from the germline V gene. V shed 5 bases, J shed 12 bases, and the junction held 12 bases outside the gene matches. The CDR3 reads CASSSLGQGIWQFF. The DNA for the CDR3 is TGCGCCAGCAGTTCCCTTGGACAGGGGATTTGGCAGTTCTTC.

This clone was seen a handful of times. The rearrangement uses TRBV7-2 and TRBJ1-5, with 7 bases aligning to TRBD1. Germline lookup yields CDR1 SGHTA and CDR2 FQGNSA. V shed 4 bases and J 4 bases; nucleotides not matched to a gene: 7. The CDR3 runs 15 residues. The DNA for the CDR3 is TGTGCCAGCAGCTCCCGGACAGGAGAAAATCAGCCCCAGCATTTT. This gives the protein CASSSRTGENQPQHF.

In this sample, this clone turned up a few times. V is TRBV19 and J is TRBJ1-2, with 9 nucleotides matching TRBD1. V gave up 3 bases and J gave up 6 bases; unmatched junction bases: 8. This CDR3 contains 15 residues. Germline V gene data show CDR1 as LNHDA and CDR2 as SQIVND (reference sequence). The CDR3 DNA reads TGTGCCAGTAGTATGACAGGGACAGGGCTAAATGGCTACACCTTC. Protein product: CASSMTGTGLNGYTF.

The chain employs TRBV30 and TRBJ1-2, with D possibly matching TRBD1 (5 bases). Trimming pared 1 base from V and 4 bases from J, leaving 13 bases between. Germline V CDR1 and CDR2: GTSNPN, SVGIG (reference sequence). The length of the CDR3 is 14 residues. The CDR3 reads CAWSANRQGYGYTF. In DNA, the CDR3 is TGTGCCTGGAGTGCAAATAGGCAGGGCTATGGCTACACCTTC.

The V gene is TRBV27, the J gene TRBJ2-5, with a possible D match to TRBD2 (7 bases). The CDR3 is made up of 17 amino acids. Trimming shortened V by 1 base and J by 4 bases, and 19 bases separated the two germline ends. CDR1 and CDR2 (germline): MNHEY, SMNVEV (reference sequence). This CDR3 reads CASSLFSTPGGRETQYF. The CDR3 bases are TGTGCCAGCAGTTTATTTTCTACACCCGGGGGGCGAGAGACCCAGTACTTC.

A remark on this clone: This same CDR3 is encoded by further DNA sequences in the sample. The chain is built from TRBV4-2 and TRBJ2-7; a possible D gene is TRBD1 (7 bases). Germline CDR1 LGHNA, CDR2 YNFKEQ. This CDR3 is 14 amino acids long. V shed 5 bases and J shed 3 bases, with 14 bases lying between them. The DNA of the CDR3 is TGTGCCAGCAGCTTGCGCGGGACAGACTACGAGCAGTACTTC. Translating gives CASSLRGTDYEQYF.

The DNA of the CDR3 is TGCGCCAGCAGCCGGGACATGGGCCAAGATACGCAGTATTTT. It is translated as CASSRDMGQDTQYF. The chain has TRBV5-1 and TRBJ2-3; TRBD1 is a possible D gene (6 bases). Germline CDR1 SGHRS, CDR2 YFSETQ. The CDR3 length is 14 residues. Trimming took 4 bases from V and 5 from J, leaving 14 bases between them.

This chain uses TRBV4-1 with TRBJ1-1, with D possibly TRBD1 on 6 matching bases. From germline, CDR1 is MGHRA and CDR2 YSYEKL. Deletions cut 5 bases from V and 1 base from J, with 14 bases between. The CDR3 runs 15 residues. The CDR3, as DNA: TGCGCCAGCAGCGGTACAGGGTCGGAGAACACTGAAGCTTTCTTT. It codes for CASSGTGSENTEAFF.

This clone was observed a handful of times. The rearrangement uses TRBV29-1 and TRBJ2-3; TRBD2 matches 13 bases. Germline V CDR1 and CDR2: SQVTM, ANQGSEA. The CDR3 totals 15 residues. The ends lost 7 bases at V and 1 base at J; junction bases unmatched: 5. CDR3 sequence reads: CSASGTSGGTDTQYF. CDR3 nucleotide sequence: TGCAGCGCCTCCGGGACTAGCGGGGGCACAGATACGCAGTATTTT.

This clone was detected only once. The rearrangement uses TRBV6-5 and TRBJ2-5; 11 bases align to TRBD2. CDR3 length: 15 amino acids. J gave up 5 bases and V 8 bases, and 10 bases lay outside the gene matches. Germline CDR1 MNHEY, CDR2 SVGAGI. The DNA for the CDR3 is TGTGCCAGCGGAGTAGCGGGGGGGCGGGTCGAGACCCAGTACTTC. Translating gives CASGVAGGRVETQYF.

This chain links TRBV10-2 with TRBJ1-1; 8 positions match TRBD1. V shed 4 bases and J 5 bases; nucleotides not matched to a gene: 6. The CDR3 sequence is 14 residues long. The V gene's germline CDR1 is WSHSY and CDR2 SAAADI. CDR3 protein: CASSATGAGTEAFF. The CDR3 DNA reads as TGCGCCAGCAGTGCGACAGGGGCAGGTACTGAAGCTTTCTTT.

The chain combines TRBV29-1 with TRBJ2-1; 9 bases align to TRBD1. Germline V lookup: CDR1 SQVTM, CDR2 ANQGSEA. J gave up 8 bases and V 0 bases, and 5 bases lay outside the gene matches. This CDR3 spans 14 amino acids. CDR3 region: CSVEDWTGDDEQFF. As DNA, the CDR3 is TGCAGCGTTGAAGATTGGACAGGGGATGATGAGCAGTTCTTC.

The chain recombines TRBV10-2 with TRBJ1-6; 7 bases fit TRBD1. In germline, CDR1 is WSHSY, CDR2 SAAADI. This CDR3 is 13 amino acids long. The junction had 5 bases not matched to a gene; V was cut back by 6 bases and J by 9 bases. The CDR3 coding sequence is TGCGCCAGCAGGTCTCAGGGGGGTTCACCCCTCCACTTT. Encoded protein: CASRSQGGSPLHF.

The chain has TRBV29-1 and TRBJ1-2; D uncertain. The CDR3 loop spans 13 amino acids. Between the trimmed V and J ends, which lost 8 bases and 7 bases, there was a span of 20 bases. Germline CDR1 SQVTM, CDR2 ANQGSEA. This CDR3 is CSFPTGVSGGYTF. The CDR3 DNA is TGCAGCTTCCCGACCGGGGTTTCAGGTGGCTACACCTTC.

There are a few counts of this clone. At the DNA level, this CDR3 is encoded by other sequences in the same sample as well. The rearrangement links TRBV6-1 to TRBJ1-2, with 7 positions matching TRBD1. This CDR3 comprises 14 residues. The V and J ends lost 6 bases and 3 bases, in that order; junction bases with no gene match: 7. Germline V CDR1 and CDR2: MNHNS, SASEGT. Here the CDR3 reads CASRGDREDYGYTF. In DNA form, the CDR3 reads TGTGCCAGCAGAGGCGACAGGGAGGACTATGGCTACACCTTC.

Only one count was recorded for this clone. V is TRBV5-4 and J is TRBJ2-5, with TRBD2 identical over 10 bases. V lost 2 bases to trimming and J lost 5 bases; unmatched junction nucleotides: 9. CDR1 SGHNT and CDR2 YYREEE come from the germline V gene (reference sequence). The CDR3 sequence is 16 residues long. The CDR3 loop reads CASSFGSGGALETQYF. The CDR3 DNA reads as TGTGCCAGCAGCTTTGGAAGCGGGGGGGCACTGGAGACCCAGTACTTC. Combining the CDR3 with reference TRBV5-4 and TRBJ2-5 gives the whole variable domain ETGVTQSPTHLIKTRGQQVTLRCSSQSGHNTVSWYQQALGQGPQFIFQYYREEENGRGNFPPRFSGLQFPNYSSELNVNALELDDSALYLCASSFGSGGALETQYFGPGTRLLVL.